The 17 T cell receptor beta chains below come from one sample, sequenced in a study of radiotherapy plus CTLA-4 blockade in lung cancer listed by TCRdb under 2018. Libraries were prepared through the immunoSEQ multiplex PCR assay. Drawn from immuneACCESS, this table holds only the in-frame rearrangements with V and J called that TCRdb kept. Clones are partly lost; checked studies trace under half to an unresolved V gene and leave the rest unexplained. Within this sample are tens of thousands of clones, with 79% of them counted one time only. The top ten clones comprise 10% of the sample. This sample comprised peripheral blood, obtained from a patient treated with radiotherapy plus ipilimumab. Receptors were obtained from a human donor with non-small cell lung cancer who had a complete response to radiotherapy plus ipilimumab.

The genes are TRBV7-2 and TRBJ2-2; 11 positions match TRBD1. V lost 4 bases to trimming and J lost 6 bases; unmatched junction nucleotides: 10. The V gene's germline CDR1 is SGHTA and CDR2 FQGNSA. The CDR3 has 17 residues. The CDR3 region is CASSSPRTGGFSGELFF. CDR3 sequence (DNA): TGTGCCAGCAGCTCCCCCCGGACAGGGGGCTTTTCCGGGGAGCTGTTTTTT.

The chain has TRBV5-6 and TRBJ1-1, with D perhaps matching TRBD1 (6 bases). The germline V gene encodes CDR1 SGHDT and CDR2 YYEEEE. The CDR3 covers 14 residues. Trimming stripped 4 bases from V and 2 bases from J, with 12 bases between. CDR3 loop: CASSLTGYNTEAFF. CDR3 in DNA: TGTGCCAGCAGCCTCACAGGGTACAACACTGAAGCTTTCTTT.

V is TRBV20-1 and J is TRBJ2-1; 11 bases align to TRBD2. The CDR3 has 11 residues. The germline CDR1 and CDR2 sequences are DFQATT and SNEGSKA (reference sequence). Trimming took 7 bases from V and 8 from J; bases not matched to a gene: 1. The CDR3 coding sequence is TGCAGTGGGGGACTAGCGGATGAGCAGTTCTTC. It is translated as CSGGLADEQFF.

This chain joins TRBV6-5 and TRBJ2-3; D might be TRBD1 or TRBD2, each matching 5 bases. Germline lookup yields CDR1 MNHEY and CDR2 SVGAGI. The length of the CDR3 is 16 residues. V shed 2 bases and J shed 1 base, with 13 bases lying between them. The CDR3 region is CASSYAASRGTDTQYF. CDR3 DNA: TGTGCCAGCAGTTACGCGGCTAGCAGGGGCACAGATACGCAGTATTTT.

The chain joins TRBV5-1 to TRBJ1-5, with D uncertain. V gave up 7 bases and J gave up 5 bases, with 19 bases separating them. Germline CDR1 reads SGHRS; CDR2 reads YFSETQ. This CDR3 contains 15 residues. The CDR3 bases are TGCGCCAGCTCTCCTAGAGTTGGGTCGGATCAGCCCCAGCATTTT. It encodes CASSPRVGSDQPQHF.

V and J are TRBV2 and TRBJ2-6, with a possible D match to TRBD2 (7 bases). CDR1 is SNHLY and CDR2 is FYNNEI in the germline V gene. The CDR3 length is 19 residues. V was cut by 6 bases and J by 0 bases, with 21 bases left in between. For the CDR3, the DNA is TGTGCCAGCAGCGCCCGAGGGGGGGCCCTAAGCTCTGGGGCCAACGTCCTGACTTTC. It is translated as CASSARGGALSSGANVLTF.

This rearrangement joins TRBV11-3 to TRBJ2-5, with D perhaps matching TRBD1 (6 bases). CDR1 and CDR2 from the germline V gene are SGHNT and YENEEA. V was clipped by 7 bases and J by 5 bases, with 14 bases between them. CDR3 length equals 13 residues. CDR3 loop: CASTQGRVETQYF. CDR3 DNA: TGTGCCAGCACACAGGGTCGGGTGGAGACCCAGTACTTC.

This clone was recorded once. This sequence joins TRBV27 and TRBJ1-4; D not resolved. The V and J ends lost 3 bases and 0 bases respectively, with 20 bases between them. The CDR3 is made up of 19 amino acids. The germline V gene encodes CDR1 MNHEY and CDR2 SMNVEV (reference sequence). The CDR3: CASSLGLNPTGATNEKLFF. In DNA form, the CDR3 reads TGTGCCAGCAGTTTGGGATTGAACCCCACTGGCGCAACTAATGAAAAACTGTTTTTT.

This chain joins TRBV5-1 and TRBJ1-1, with 11 bases that match TRBD1. The CDR3 spans 14 residues. Germline values: CDR1 SGHRS, CDR2 YFSETQ. Germline trimming cut 4 bases from V and 3 bases from J; bases unmatched to any gene: 2. CDR3 DNA: TGCGCCAGCAGCGAGGACAGGGGGCACACTGAAGCTTTCTTT. Translating it yields CASSEDRGHTEAFF. The variable domain in full, with the rest retrieved from reference TRBV5-1 and TRBJ1-1, is KAGVTQTPRYLIKTRGQQVTLSCSPISGHRSVSWYQQTPGQGLQFLFEYFSETQRNKGNFPGRFSGRQFSNSRSEMNVSTLELGDSALYLCASSEDRGHTEAFFGQGTRLTVV.

This clone was counted between two and nine times. This rearrangement joins TRBV7-9 to TRBJ2-1; D is possibly TRBD1 (6 bases). Germline V gene sequence: CDR1 SEHNR, CDR2 FQNEAQ (reference sequence). Trimming shortened V by 7 bases and J by 14 bases, and 21 bases separated the two germline ends. The CDR3 loop spans 13 amino acids. CDR3 coding DNA: TGTGCCAGCAACGACAGGCCGAGGGACGTCGAGTTCTTC. This codes for CASNDRPRDVEFF.

In DNA, the CDR3 is TGCAGCGTTGATAACGGTGAAGCTTTCTTT. Translating it yields CSVDNGEAFF. V usage is TRBV29-1 and J usage is TRBJ1-1; D is unclear. With 3 bases removed from V and 7 bases from J, the gap between germline ends came to 6 bases. Germline V CDR1 and CDR2: SQVTM, ANQGSEA. This CDR3 has 10 residues.

For this clone: Its ends do not fully match the called genes, so a read error is possible. CDR3 residues: CASSSGTGSRKLF. The CDR3 DNA reads TGTGCCAGCAGTTCCGGGACAGGGTCGCGGAAACTCTTC. The V and J genes are TRBV6-5 and TRBJ2-1, with 9 bases identical to TRBD1. The CDR3 runs to 13 residues. In germline, CDR1 is MNHEY, CDR2 SVGAGI.

Note on this clone: This sample also contains other DNA sequences that code for the same CDR3. The chain is built from TRBV6-5 and TRBJ2-7; TRBD1 matches at 7 bases. The trim removed 5 bases at V and 2 bases at J, leaving 6 bases unmatched. CDR3 length: 14 residues. CDR1 is MNHEY, CDR2 SVGAGI, per germline. The CDR3 reads CASSHRDRAYEQYF. The DNA of the CDR3 is TGTGCCAGCAGTCACCGGGACAGAGCCTACGAGCAGTACTTC.

The V and J genes are TRBV7-9 and TRBJ1-6, with 9 bases matching TRBD1. The CDR3 is made up of 15 amino acids. The germline V gene has CDR1 SEHNR and CDR2 FQNEAQ (reference sequence). V lost 5 bases and J lost 6; bases outside the gene matches: 5. CDR3 protein: CASSHGQGINSPLHF. The CDR3 DNA sequence: TGTGCCAGCAGCCACGGACAGGGGATTAATTCACCCCTCCACTTT.

The J gene is TRBJ1-6, the V gene TRBV9; TRBD1 agrees at 7 bases. V shed 3 bases, J shed 2 bases, and the junction held 5 bases outside the gene matches. Germline V gene data show CDR1 as SGDLS and CDR2 as YYNGEE. CDR3 length: 16 residues. CDR3 nucleotides: TGTGCCAGCAGCGCCTACGACAGGGCCTATAATTCACCCCTCCACTTT. This gives the protein CASSAYDRAYNSPLHF.

The chain couples TRBV28 to TRBJ1-1; 9 bases match TRBD1. The germline CDR1 and CDR2 sequences are MDHEN and SYDVKM. Trimming took 6 bases from V and 4 from J; bases not matched to a gene: 3. This CDR3 comprises 13 residues. The CDR3 sequence: CASRGTGSTEAFF. CDR3 coding DNA: TGTGCCAGCAGAGGGACAGGGAGCACTGAAGCTTTCTTT.

The chain employs TRBV29-1 and TRBJ2-2, with D possibly being TRBD2 (6 bases). The V gene lost 0 bases and the J gene lost 7 bases, with 12 bases spanning the gap. Germline V CDR1 and CDR2: SQVTM, ANQGSEA. The CDR3 totals 14 residues. CDR3 protein: CSVEDTGVIGELFF. In DNA, the CDR3 is TGCAGCGTTGAAGATACGGGGGTAATCGGGGAGCTGTTTTTT.